This TCR beta chain was documented in a study of blood T cell repertoires in COVID-19. Libraries were prepared by immunoSEQ multiplex PCR; TCRdb keeps only in-frame clonotypes and omits some of them. Of tens of thousands of clones listed, 86% were seen once; the top ten hold roughly 7.2%. V shed 0 bases, J shed 13 bases, and the junction held 13 bases outside the gene matches. The length of the CDR3 is 16 residues. Germline V gives CDR1 GTSNPN, CDR2 SVGIG (reference sequence). The sample holds one count of this clone. The chain is built from TRBV30 and TRBJ1-4, with 11 bases that match TRBD1. Material for sequencing was peripheral blood. This clonotype originated in a man aged 55 to 70 with acute or convalescent COVID-19. CDR3 in DNA: TGTGCCTGGAGTGTGTTTAACCGGGACAGGGGGACGGGACTGTTTTTT. It is translated as CAWSVFNRDRGTGLFF.